This T cell receptor (beta chain) was observed in a study of radiation and T cells in renal cell carcinoma. Findings and limits, study-wide: In nephrectomy-only tumors, top 100 clonotypes averaged roughly 43%, versus approximately 54% irradiated.

The CDR3 extends over 18 amino acids. V dropped 1 base and J dropped 4; count of bases not matched to a gene: 11. CDR1 and CDR2 from the germline V gene are MGHRA and YSYEKL. Assay: immunoSEQ multiplex PCR; the TCRdb copy retains only in-frame clones and omits some. The table shows under 5,500 clones, with roughly three fifths occurring only once. For this clone: No antigen is known for it.

Regarding treatment: 15 Gy SBRT to primary tumor, nephrectomy 4 weeks later. This receptor was identified in a man aged 55-75 years with renal cell carcinoma. This material consisted of tumor tissue, taken from a patient whose treatment included radiotherapy and nephrectomy. This chain joins TRBV4-1 and TRBJ2-7; 12 bases align to TRBD2. The CDR3: CASSQGLAGGPSQYEQYF. The CDR3 region has the DNA TGCGCCAGCAGCCAAGGCCTAGCGGGAGGGCCGAGTCAGTACGAGCAGTACTTC.